The text below deals with one T cell receptor (beta chain). Its specificity is not known. An end of the junction differs from the germline gene, which may be a read error. Germline CDR1 and CDR2: SNHLY and FYNNEI. The CDR3 is 15 residues long. Each donor (without exception) was a healthy Caucasian. This sample was taken from a study of identical twins. Study-level results: With monozygotic twins, out-of-frame TCR alpha sharing exceeded what models estimated.

Unique molecular identifiers were present on cDNA, and template switching added a universal primer site. TCRdb reprocessed the 5' RACE reads via MiXCR and lists one record per CDR3 protein. The repertoire holds approximately 590,000 distinct CDR3 sequences, approximately 9.6% seen once, with 2.5% to 3.5% in the top ten. These same records also appear under a second study, on yellow fever vaccine responses in identical twins.

V usage is TRBV2 and J usage is TRBJ2-1; D is uncertain. The source is a woman between 18 and 29 years old in good health. The sequenced sample consisted of PBMCs. CDR3 sequence: CASREAPSVYNEQFF. CDR3 nucleotides: TGTGCCAGCAGAGAAGCGCCTTCAGTATACAATGAGCAGTTCTTC. The variable domain in full, completed from reference TRBV2 and TRBJ2-1, reads EPEVTQTPSHQVTQMGQEVILRCVPISNHLYFYWYRQILGQKVEFLVSFYNNEISEKSEIFDDQFSVERPDGSNFTLKIRSTKLEDSAMYFCASREAPSVYNEQFFGPGTRLTVL.